The 17 T cell receptor beta chains in this list originate from one sample, sequenced in a study of shared clonotypes between healthy human individuals (dated by TCRdb to between 2020 and 2021). Libraries were made using the immunoSEQ multiplex PCR assay. The table was pulled from immuneACCESS by TCRdb, which kept in-frame rearrangements only. Such tables lose some clones; where checked, under half of the loss comes from unresolved V genes, and the rest has no known cause. The sample yields millions of clones; roughly 92% were counted once. Together, the top ten hold more than 0.12% of the sample. The sample comprised naive CD4+ T cells sorted from blood. This specimen's cell subset or site label, per the study, means: CD45RA+ positively selected. The receptors come from a man aged 18 to 35 in good health.

This chain links TRBV18 with TRBJ2-5; TRBD1 matches 8 bases. The J call could be wrong; TRBJ2-7 is a better fit for the DNA end. Germline CDR1 is KGHSH and CDR2 is LQKENI. There are 15 residues in the CDR3. This CDR3 is CASSPSGQGHTEQYF. Written as DNA, the CDR3 is TGTGCCAGCTCACCATCAGGACAGGGTCACACCGAGCAGTACTTC.

The CDR3 region is CASSLVPNNEKLFF. The CDR3 nucleotides are TGCGCCAGCAGCTTGGTACCGAATAATGAAAAACTGTTTTTT. The chain couples TRBV5-1 to TRBJ1-4, with unresolved D. The CDR3 has 14 amino acids. V lost 0 bases, J lost 4 bases, and 7 bases lay in between. Germline assignment: CDR1 SGHRS and CDR2 YFSETQ.

The chain combines TRBV30 with TRBJ2-4; tentative D call: TRBD2 (7 bases). The V gene's germline CDR1 is GTSNPN and CDR2 SVGIG (reference sequence). Between the trimmed V and J ends, which lost 2 bases and 7 bases, there was a span of 12 bases. The CDR3 runs 13 residues. This chain's CDR3 is CAWSRGAGNIQYF. The DNA for the CDR3 is TGTGCCTGGAGTCGGGGGGCCGGGAACATTCAGTACTTC.

This chain connects TRBV6-5 to TRBJ1-6, with 7 bases matching TRBD1. Unmatched junction bases numbered 4, after V lost 6 bases and J lost 5 bases. The CDR3 has 14 amino acids. CDR1 is MNHEY, CDR2 SVGAGI, per germline. The CDR3 region has the DNA TGTGCCAGCAGAGGGACAGCCGATAATTCACCCCTCCACTTT. Translated, it gives CASRGTADNSPLHF.

The V call is TRBV6-5, the J call TRBJ2-2, with TRBD2 matching over 8 bases. CDR3 length equals 15 residues. After removal of 6 bases from V and 0 bases from J, the junction contained 3 bases not matched to a gene. Per the germline V gene, CDR1 is MNHEY and CDR2 is SVGAGI. CDR3 DNA: TGTGCCAGCAGGCCAGCGGGAGCGAACACCGGGGAGCTGTTTTTT. This encodes CASRPAGANTGELFF.

The genes are TRBV4-1 and TRBJ2-3, with a weak D call TRBD2 (7 bases). The CDR3 length is 15 residues. In germline, CDR1 is MGHRA, CDR2 YSYEKL. V lost 2 bases and J 2 bases, leaving 11 bases between the germline ends. The DNA of the CDR3 is TGCGCCAGCAGCCAACGGGGGGCCCCCACAGATACGCAGTATTTT. Translating gives CASSQRGAPTDTQYF.

The chain carries TRBV10-3 and TRBJ2-2; D unclear. The CDR3 covers 12 residues. Trimming pared 5 bases from V and 3 bases from J, leaving 4 bases between. Germline loops: CDR1 ENHRY, CDR2 SYGVKD. The CDR3 coding sequence is TGTGCCATCAGTCCCGACACCGGGGAGCTGTTTTTT. It specifies CAISPDTGELFF.

V gene TRBV18 combines with J gene TRBJ2-7, with 10 bases fitting TRBD1. The J segment lost 5 bases and the V segment lost 1 base, leaving 11 bases of the junction unmatched. The germline gives CDR1 KGHSH, CDR2 LQKENI. The CDR3 covers 17 residues. Here the CDR3 DNA reads TGTGCCAGCTCACCACGGCACGCCGGGACAGGGGCCCACGAGCAGTACTTC. Amino acid sequence: CASSPRHAGTGAHEQYF.

The V gene is TRBV28, the J gene TRBJ2-3, with 8 positions matching TRBD1. Per germline, CDR1 MDHEN and CDR2 SYDVKM. This CDR3 region has 15 residues. The V segment lost 8 bases and the J segment 3 bases; nucleotides outside the gene matches: 10. CDR3 in amino acids: CASSFGTGNTDTQYF. The CDR3 bases are TGTGCCAGCTCCTTCGGGACAGGTAATACAGATACGCAGTATTTT.

This rearrangement joins TRBV10-2 to TRBJ2-5, with D possibly matching TRBD2 (5 bases). The CDR3 has 13 residues. The germline V gene encodes CDR1 WSHSY and CDR2 SAAADI. The V gene lost 4 bases and the J gene lost 5 bases, with 11 bases spanning the gap. CDR3 in amino acids: CASSGRGGETQYF. DNA for the CDR3: TGCGCCAGCAGTGGTCGGGGTGGGGAGACCCAGTACTTC.

This chain joins TRBV9 and TRBJ1-1; D not certain. The CDR3 is 14 amino acids. CDR1 and CDR2 (germline): SGDLS, YYNGEE. V lost 0 bases, J lost 7 bases, and 13 bases lay in between. The DNA for the CDR3 is TGTGCCAGCAGCGTAGTGCCAGACGGAGGTGAAGCTTTCTTT. It translates to CASSVVPDGGEAFF. The entire variable domain, with the rest obtained from reference TRBV9 and TRBJ1-1, is as follows: DSGVTQTPKHLITATGQRVTLRCSPRSGDLSVYWYQQSLDQGLQFLIQYYNGEERAKGNILERFSAQQFPDLHSELNLSSLELGDSALYFCASSVVPDGGEAFFGQGTRLTVV.

The chain uses TRBV28 and TRBJ2-5; TRBD1 might be the D (6 bases). The V end was cut by 4 bases, the J end by 9 bases, with 18 bases between. The CDR3 length is 14 residues. CDR1 and CDR2 (germline): MDHEN, SYDVKM. The CDR3 sequence is CASSSPTGGGAQYF. The CDR3 nucleotides are TGTGCCAGCAGTTCCCCGACAGGTGGTGGGGCCCAGTACTTC.

The rearrangement links TRBV30 to TRBJ2-7; TRBD1 agrees at 8 bases. J was trimmed by 3 bases and V by 3 bases; bases with no gene match: 7. Germline V gene data show CDR1 as GTSNPN and CDR2 as SVGIG (reference sequence). This CDR3 region has 14 residues. In nucleotides, the CDR3 is TGTGCCTGGAGAAACAGGGGGAGTTTCTACGAGCAGTACTTC. This gives the protein CAWRNRGSFYEQYF.

The gene calls are TRBV7-3 and TRBJ2-5; D may be TRBD1 (5 bases). The tail of the sequence fits TRBJ2-7 better, so the J call may be wrong. Germline CDR1 reads SGHTA; CDR2 reads FQGTGA. The CDR3 has 13 residues. In DNA, the CDR3 is TGTGCCAGCAGCTTTGGGGCCGCCTACGAGCAGTACTTC. As protein: CASSFGAAYEQYF.

The rearrangement joins TRBV30 to TRBJ1-4; D call uncertain. Germline V gene lookup returns CDR1 GTSNPN and CDR2 SVGIG (reference sequence). V was trimmed by 0 bases and J by 8 bases, leaving 10 bases between them. The CDR3 runs to 13 residues. The CDR3 sequence is CAWSVQSVEKLFF. Written as DNA, the CDR3 is TGTGCCTGGAGTGTACAATCGGTGGAAAAACTGTTTTTT. The full variable domain, rest sourced from reference TRBV30 and TRBJ1-4, is SQTIHQWPATLVQPVGSPLSLECTVEGTSNPNLYWYRQAAGRGLQLLFYSVGIGQISSEVPQNLSASRPQDRQFILSSKKLLLSDSGFYLCAWSVQSVEKLFFGSGTQLSVL.

V and J are TRBV5-4 and TRBJ2-2, with 8 bases matching TRBD1. There are 15 residues in the CDR3. Germline V lookup: CDR1 SGHNT, CDR2 YYREEE (reference sequence). V was pared by 4 bases and J by 5 bases, with 7 bases of the junction left unmatched. CDR3 sequence (DNA): TGTGCCAGCAGCCCGGACAGGGCCAGGACCGGGGAGCTGTTTTTT. Its protein product is CASSPDRARTGELFF.

The table lists this clone with a count of one. V and J are TRBV29-1 and TRBJ1-1; TRBD1 agrees at 8 bases. The V and J ends lost 6 bases and 0 bases, in that order; junction bases with no gene match: 6. The length of the CDR3 is 14 residues. The germline gives CDR1 SQVTM, CDR2 ANQGSEA. DNA for the CDR3: TGCAGCGTCAACAGGGGGAATTTGAACACTGAAGCTTTCTTT. Protein product: CSVNRGNLNTEAFF. The full variable domain, with the rest looked up from reference TRBV29-1 and TRBJ1-1, is SAVISQKPSRDICQRGTSLTIQCQVDSQVTMMFWYRQQPGQSLTLIATANQGSEATYESGFVIDKFPISRPNLTFSTLTVSNMSPEDSSIYLCSVNRGNLNTEAFFGQGTRLTVV.